This paragraph reports one TCR beta chain. This clonotype appeared a few times. Its binding antigen is unknown. Per-base quality was not reported, and no clone a single base away is much larger than it. From its cysteine to its phenylalanine, the CDR3 spans 14 amino acids. Only the CDR3 DNA is retained, 42 bases long and in frame from the first base. CDR1 SQVTM and CDR2 ANQGSEA are derived from the germline V gene. V drops 5 bases and J drops 0 bases, leaving 11 bases in between. The TCR beta CDR3 regions were amplified from the RNA transcripts. For the first round of RT-PCR on the TCR CDR3, the HTBI primer set was used together with the Qiagen OneStep RT-PCR kit. The libraries were constructed in a second round of multiplex PCR and then size-selected and purified. Sequencing of the libraries was done on an Illumina HiSeq2000 using paired-end 100 bp reads. The original methods were these. SOAPnuke was used to process the raw data, with reads discarded if the reads contained adapters or uncalled bases, had a mean Phred below 15, or lacked an exact constant-primer or identifier match. COPE v1.2.5 was used to merge the high-quality paired reads, and each unique nucleotide sequence was defined as a clonotype. Clonotypes were aligned to IMGT TRBV, TRBD and TRBJ reference segments using MiTCR v1.1. The analysis included only V-J combinations with a frequency above 0.0001, which together covered 99% to 99.2% of the repertoires. A TCS score was defined as the ratio between F50 (clonal expansion) and ExV (chaos), using BLOSUM62-based TCRdist between CDR3 peptides within each V-J. Welch's t-statistics and random forest reduced fewer than 550 V-J features to 13, which were used in a naive Bayes classifier (R e1071). The public reads were quality trimmed at Q25 with fastp and then assembled into clones with MiXCR by TCRdb, keeping productive beta chains. A single entry per CDR3 protein holds the most common genes and DNA from its merged rows. The V and J calls were determined by TCRdb, not by the authors. This sample comprises a few hundred thousand distinct CDR3 sequences, about a sixth of them detected only once. Jointly, the top ten make up about 7% of the sample.

These data belong to a study of T cells in Graves' hyperthyroidism and ophthalmopathy (dated by TCRdb to between 2018 and 2020). Background for the entire study: Peripheral blood was sampled at the time of initial diagnosis, prior to any treatment. To identify TCR V-J signatures that set the groups apart, the researchers used a discovery cohort of about a hundred patients, made up of approximately 43 with Graves' ophthalmopathy and about 59 with stable Graves' hyperthyroidism. Prospective prediction of ophthalmopathy was tested in an independent validation cohort of under 20 hyperthyroidism patients and 15 to 17 patients who later progressed to ophthalmopathy. The 75 to 100 discovery patients were divided at random into training and test sets in a 7:3 ratio. The study also compared thyroid tissue and blood T-cell repertoires from roughly six Graves' hyperthyroidism patients. After sampling, hyperthyroidism patients received methimazole starting at 30 mg daily, and ophthalmopathy patients received high-dose intravenous methylprednisolone. TCR Vbeta CDR3 sequencing of fewer than 150 peripheral blood samples (roughly 41 ophthalmopathy, approximately 80 hyperthyroidism and roughly 17 progressor patients) is reported in the paper. The investigation overall reported the following: No statistical method was used to fix the sample size in advance, and group allocation was not hidden from the investigators. In validation, progression to ophthalmopathy was predicted by the model with 70.59% sensitivity and roughly 76% specificity, a median of 6.5 months before onset. In cross-validation, a model built on a 13 V-J signature told ophthalmopathy apart from stable hyperthyroidism with under 90% sensitivity and about 81% specificity, and in testing the same model reached 80%/75%. Blood samples also contained most of the expanded thyroid clonotypes (frequency above 0.001), which suggests that blood repertoires may reflect thyroid immune responses.

Stable Graves' hyperthyroidism was defined as no progression to ophthalmopathy during 18 months of follow-up. The hyperthyroidism patients were between 18 and 65 years old and newly diagnosed, with a disease duration of less than 2 months. The study excluded patients with uncontrolled infections, other autoimmune diseases, pregnancy or lactation. Diagnoses were based on clinical symptoms, serum thyroxine and TRAb, thyroid ultrasound and orbital computed tomography. PBMCs were isolated from roughly 10 ml of fresh peripheral blood by Ficoll-Paque density gradient centrifugation. Trizol reagent was used to extract total RNA, and RNA quality was then checked on an Agilent 2100 Bioanalyzer.

The specimen sequenced was blood. The TCR was taken from a young woman with Graves' hyperthyroidism. The chain joins TRBV29-1 to TRBJ2-4; too little of a D gene remains to name it. The sequence in DNA is TGCAGCGTTTCGCTCAGCTTAGCCAAAAACATTCAGTACTTC. It translates to CSVSLSLAKNIQYF.